The 29 T cell receptor beta chains given below trace back to one sample, sequenced in a study of T cell responses to AZD1222 COVID-19 vaccine. Assay used: immunoSEQ multiplex PCR; TCRdb lists only in-frame clones, some missing. The table lists 120,000 or so clones, roughly nine tenths of them singletons. This material consisted of peripheral blood, taken on day 0 of AZD1222 vaccination. These receptors all stem from an adult in good health.

As regards this clone: Other nucleotide sequences in the sample specify the same CDR3. CDR3 in DNA: TGTGCCAGCAGCTTAGCGGGACAGATCTACGAGCAGTACTTC. Its protein is CASSLAGQIYEQYF. The V gene is TRBV7-6, the J gene TRBJ2-7; TRBD1 agrees at 7 bases. J was trimmed by 3 bases and V by 0 bases; bases with no gene match: 2. The CDR3 length is 14 residues. Germline V gene sequence: CDR1 SGHVS, CDR2 FNYEAQ.

The chain carries TRBV27 and TRBJ2-3, with D unclear. The germline gives CDR1 MNHEY, CDR2 SMNVEV (reference sequence). The CDR3 has 15 residues. The V and J ends lost 5 bases and 0 bases respectively, with 12 bases between them. Here the CDR3 reads CASSLRPASTDTQYF. In nucleotides, the CDR3 is TGTGCCAGCAGTCTTCGTCCTGCTAGCACAGATACGCAGTATTTT.

The J gene is TRBJ2-1, the V gene TRBV7-6, with a weak D call TRBD2 (5 bases). Germline CDR1 SGHVS, CDR2 FNYEAQ. V lost 0 bases to trimming and J lost 0 bases, with 6 bases between them. The CDR3 loop spans 15 amino acids. The CDR3 loop reads CASSLAGSSYNEQFF. The CDR3, as DNA: TGTGCCAGCAGCTTAGCAGGGAGCTCCTACAATGAGCAGTTCTTC.

The chain carries TRBV27 and TRBJ2-2; TRBD1 is a possible D gene (8 bases). Germline V gene lookup returns CDR1 MNHEY and CDR2 SMNVEV (reference sequence). V lost 3 bases to trimming and J lost 6 bases, with 23 bases between them. CDR3 length equals 18 residues. CDR3 loop: CASSFIVPQGGKPGELFF. CDR3 bases: TGTGCCAGCAGTTTCATTGTGCCACAGGGGGGGAAGCCCGGGGAGCTGTTTTTT.

This clone was picked up one time. This chain links TRBV7-2 with TRBJ2-1; maybe TRBD2 (5 bases). The CDR3 covers 16 residues. Trimming shortened V by 2 bases and J by 7 bases, and 18 bases separated the two germline ends. Germline CDR1 SGHTA, CDR2 FQGNSA. The CDR3 reads CASSLLVLRQRNEQFF. Here the CDR3 DNA reads TGTGCCAGCAGCTTATTGGTTTTAAGGCAGCGGAATGAGCAGTTCTTC.

This chain links TRBV7-8 with TRBJ1-3, with D hard to call. Per the germline V gene, CDR1 is SGHVS and CDR2 is FQNEAQ. The V and J ends lost 0 bases and 2 bases respectively, with 8 bases between them. The CDR3 length is 15 residues. The CDR3 sequence: CASSLARGTGNTIYF. The CDR3 DNA is TGTGCCAGCAGCTTAGCGCGGGGAACTGGAAACACCATATATTTT.

This chain connects TRBV5-5 to TRBJ2-2; 7 nucleotides align to TRBD1. Trimming removed 1 base from V and 0 bases from J; junction bases left unmatched: 12. The CDR3 extends over 19 amino acids. Germline V gene sequence: CDR1 SGHKS, CDR2 YYEKEE (reference sequence). The CDR3 coding sequence is TGTGCCAGCAGCTTGATGGCCGGGACAGTTGACACGAACACCGGGGAGCTGTTTTTT. Amino acids: CASSLMAGTVDTNTGELFF.

The J gene is TRBJ2-6, the V gene TRBV18; possible D gene TRBD1, 6 bases. Germline V CDR1 and CDR2: KGHSH, LQKENI. Trimming pared 5 bases from V and 2 bases from J, leaving 16 bases between. This CDR3 contains 17 residues. The CDR3 spells CASSGMTGSTGANVLTF. Here the CDR3 DNA reads TGTGCCAGCTCAGGAATGACAGGATCGACTGGGGCCAACGTCCTGACTTTC.

The V call is TRBV7-2, the J call TRBJ2-7; 9 bases fit TRBD2. Losses at the gene ends were 0 bases for V and 4 bases for J; bases not matched to a gene: 4. CDR1 is SGHTA, CDR2 FQGNSA, per germline. This CDR3 is built from 15 residues. In DNA, the CDR3 is TGTGCCAGCAGCTTAGCGGGCGGGGGGGAGTACGAGCAGTACTTC. Its protein product is CASSLAGGGEYEQYF. The variable domain in full, completed from reference TRBV7-2 and TRBJ2-7, reads GAGVSQSPSNKVTEKGKDVELRCDPISGHTALYWYRQSLGQGLEFLIYFQGNSAPDKSGLPSDRFSAERTGGSVSTLTIQRTQQEDSAVYLCASSLAGGGEYEQYFGPGTRLTVT.

Here the CDR3 DNA reads TGTGCCAGTAGTATCAATTCAGGGGTCCAGCCCCAGCATTTT. This translates into CASSINSGVQPQHF. This rearrangement joins TRBV19 to TRBJ1-5; possible D gene TRBD1, 6 bases. Germline loops: CDR1 LNHDA, CDR2 SQIVND (reference sequence). The CDR3 sequence is 14 residues long. The V end was cut by 3 bases, the J end by 7 bases, with 13 bases between.

The chain has TRBV3-1 (or the pseudogene TRBV3-2) and TRBJ2-7; the match to TRBD2 covers 11 bases. This CDR3 spans 14 amino acids. Germline V gene data show CDR1 as LGHDT and CDR2 as YNNKEL (reference sequence). The trim removed 1 base at V and 4 bases at J, leaving 0 bases unmatched. The CDR3 sequence is CASSQGTSGYEQYF. The CDR3 DNA reads TGTGCCAGCAGCCAAGGGACTAGCGGGTACGAGCAGTACTTC.

V usage is TRBV28 and J usage is TRBJ1-3, with TRBD1 as a possible D gene (6 bases). Trimming shortened V by 5 bases and J by 0 bases, and 11 bases separated the two germline ends. The CDR3 is made up of 15 amino acids. Looked up from germline, CDR1 is MDHEN and CDR2 is SYDVKM. CDR3 DNA sequence: TGTGCCAGCAGTCTGGACAGAGTCTCTGGAAACACCATATATTTT. Translation: CASSLDRVSGNTIYF.

This clone was observed a handful of times. The rearrangement joins TRBV5-1 to TRBJ1-2, with 8 bases lining up with TRBD1. V lost 3 bases and J lost 5; bases outside the gene matches: 3. The CDR3 extends over 13 amino acids. CDR1 is SGHRS and CDR2 is YFSETQ in the germline V gene. The CDR3 bases are TGCGCCAGCAGCTCGGGACAGGAATATGGCTACACCTTC. This sequence encodes CASSSGQEYGYTF.

The gene calls are TRBV7-2 and TRBJ2-7; D is possibly TRBD2 (6 bases). Germline V gene sequence: CDR1 SGHTA, CDR2 FQGNSA. The germline V and J ends were trimmed by 3 bases and 0 bases, with 12 bases remaining between them. The CDR3 covers 15 residues. CDR3: CASSFGGSVSYEQYF. CDR3 in DNA: TGTGCCAGCAGCTTCGGAGGGAGTGTCTCCTACGAGCAGTACTTC.

The genes are TRBV5-1 and TRBJ2-3; D gene ambiguous. CDR1 and CDR2 (germline): SGHRS, YFSETQ. The CDR3 contains 15 residues. The V gene lost 5 bases and the J gene lost 2 bases, with 15 bases spanning the gap. The CDR3 is CASRPSSEYTDTQYF. The CDR3 DNA reads TGCGCCAGCAGACCCTCGTCGGAGTACACAGATACGCAGTATTTT.

This chain joins TRBV6-1 and TRBJ2-3; 11 nucleotides line up with TRBD2. V gave up 4 bases and J gave up 5 bases; unmatched junction bases: 8. Germline CDR1 is MNHNS and CDR2 is SASEGT. The CDR3 extends over 16 amino acids. CDR3 in amino acids: CASSATSGSSGDTQYF. CDR3 coding DNA: TGTGCCAGCAGTGCTACTAGCGGGAGCTCAGGAGATACGCAGTATTTT.

J is TRBJ2-7 and V is TRBV28; a possible D gene is TRBD2 (6 bases). CDR3 size: 13 residues. The germline CDR1 and CDR2 sequences are MDHEN and SYDVKM. Trimming pared 1 base from V and 7 bases from J, leaving 11 bases between. The CDR3 sequence: CASSLSLSGEQYF. The CDR3 nucleotides read TGTGCCAGCAGTTTATCCCTCAGCGGGGAGCAGTACTTC.

The V and J genes are TRBV5-4 and TRBJ1-6; tentatively, D is TRBD1 (5 bases). This CDR3 is 13 amino acids long. V lost 0 bases and J 10 bases, leaving 8 bases between the germline ends. Per the germline V gene, CDR1 is SGHNT and CDR2 is YYREEE (reference sequence). The CDR3 reads CASSLAGESPLHF. The CDR3 DNA sequence: TGTGCCAGCAGCTTGGCGGGGGAGTCACCCCTCCACTTT.

The rearrangement joins TRBV6-5 to TRBJ1-2; 9 bases line up with TRBD1. V dropped 6 bases and J dropped 3; count of bases not matched to a gene: 8. This CDR3 is 15 amino acids long. Germline V gene data show CDR1 as MNHEY and CDR2 as SVGAGI. The DNA for the CDR3 is TGTGCCAGCAGACCGGGACAGGGAGGTGACTATGGCTACACCTTC. Its translation: CASRPGQGGDYGYTF.

The V gene is TRBV3-1 (or the pseudogene TRBV3-2), the J gene TRBJ1-1; D ambiguous. Germline CDR1 reads LGHDT; CDR2 reads YNNKEL (reference sequence). Trimming stripped 1 base from V and 5 bases from J, with 14 bases between. The CDR3 loop spans 15 amino acids. The CDR3 is CASSQARGGRTEAFF. CDR3 nucleotide sequence: TGTGCCAGCAGCCAAGCCCGGGGAGGCAGGACTGAAGCTTTCTTT.

The rearrangement uses TRBV15 and TRBJ1-2; D might be TRBD1 (6 bases). Germline CDR1 is LNHNV and CDR2 is YYDKDF (reference sequence). The CDR3 totals 12 residues. V lost 3 bases and J lost 8, with 10 bases in between. CDR3 DNA sequence: TGTGCCACCAGCAGGGGGGGGCAGGGCTACACCTTC. As protein: CATSRGGQGYTF.

The chain links TRBV10-2 to TRBJ2-7; D perhaps matches TRBD1 (7 bases). The V gene lost 8 bases and the J gene lost 5 bases, with 13 bases spanning the gap. Germline V lookup: CDR1 WSHSY, CDR2 SAAADI. The CDR3 length is 12 residues. This chain's CDR3 is CASRRGRDEQYF. In nucleotides, the CDR3 is TGCGCCAGCCGGAGGGGGCGTGACGAGCAGTACTTC.

CDR3 protein: CASNGMGIGNTIYF. The DNA for the CDR3 is TGTGCCAGCAACGGGATGGGGATAGGAAACACCATATATTTT. V and J are TRBV28 and TRBJ1-3; D is uncertain. Germline V lookup: CDR1 MDHEN, CDR2 SYDVKM. V lost 7 bases and J lost 4, with 14 bases in between. The CDR3 spans 14 residues.

The chain carries TRBV4-1 and TRBJ1-1, with 12 bases lining up with TRBD1. CDR1 is MGHRA, CDR2 YSYEKL, per germline. The CDR3 sequence is 15 residues long. The V and J ends lost 6 bases and 5 bases, in that order; junction bases with no gene match: 7. The CDR3 DNA is TGCGCCAGCAGGCCGGGACAGGGGGCAAGGACTGAAGCTTTCTTT. It codes for CASRPGQGARTEAFF.

V gene TRBV27 combines with J gene TRBJ1-1; D uncertain. This CDR3 has 14 amino acids. V lost 1 base and J 10 bases, leaving 16 bases between the germline ends. The germline gives CDR1 MNHEY, CDR2 SMNVEV (reference sequence). The CDR3 protein is CASSLYPGADPAFF. As DNA, the CDR3 is TGTGCCAGCAGTTTATATCCGGGTGCGGATCCAGCTTTCTTT.

CDR3: CASSLAVLAGGRGKQFF. In nucleotides, the CDR3 is TGTGCCAGCAGCTTAGCGGTACTAGCGGGAGGCCGGGGTAAGCAGTTCTTC. This rearrangement joins TRBV11-1 to TRBJ2-1, with 12 nucleotides matching TRBD2. Germline CDR1 reads SGHAT; CDR2 reads FQDESV (reference sequence). V shed 0 bases and J 11 bases; nucleotides not matched to a gene: 11. This CDR3 has 17 amino acids.

The chain carries TRBV19 and TRBJ2-7; 15 nucleotides agree with TRBD2. Germline V lookup: CDR1 LNHDA, CDR2 SQIVND (reference sequence). V dropped 5 bases and J dropped 2; count of bases not matched to a gene: 7. The CDR3 consists of 17 residues. CDR3 sequence reads: CASSFGLAGGSPYEQYF. The CDR3 bases are TGTGCCAGTAGTTTTGGACTAGCGGGAGGGTCCCCCTACGAGCAGTACTTC.

This chain connects TRBV4-1 to TRBJ2-5; D perhaps matches TRBD2 (5 bases). The CDR3 covers 16 residues. V was clipped by 1 base and J by 4 bases, with 16 bases between them. Germline-derived CDR1 and CDR2 are MGHRA and YSYEKL. CDR3 in DNA: TGCGCCAGCAGCCAAGTCCTTTTTGGGAGTCGAGAGACCCAGTACTTC. It yields the protein CASSQVLFGSRETQYF.

V usage is TRBV3-1 (or the pseudogene TRBV3-2) and J usage is TRBJ2-1; 7 bases are a match to TRBD2. The CDR3 is made up of 16 amino acids. CDR1 and CDR2 from the germline V gene are LGHDT and YNNKEL (reference sequence). With 3 bases clipped from V and 6 bases from J, the junction kept 11 bases outside the gene matches. CDR3 sequence (DNA): TGTGCCAGCAGCCACAGTCCTAGCGGTAGGCGCAATGAGCAGTTCTTC. Residues: CASSHSPSGRRNEQFF.